This T cell receptor beta chain comes out of a study of PD-1 blockade in classical Hodgkin lymphoma. Study findings and constraints: Partial responders and progressors had significantly lower baseline TCR diversity. Causes of the repertoire differences remain undefined, possibly disease activity or prior therapy.

Profiling relied on immunoSEQ multiplex PCR, and the TCRdb table lists in-frame clones only, not all of them. The sample carries 20,000 to 25,000 clones, under 75% recorded once. This CDR3 is 17 amino acids long. V lost 1 base and J lost 0, with 13 bases in between. Looked up from germline, CDR1 is SGHNT and CDR2 is YYREEE (reference sequence). Stated time point: cycle 4 day 1 (C4D1), after five to seven weeks of nivolumab. Relapse was seen in all patients after autologous stem cell transplantation, and brentuximab vedotin exposure was variable. The authors purified CD4+ T cells from thawed PBMCs by magnetic negative selection. Best responses fell into complete response, partial response or progressive disease. A remark on this clone: The antigen is undetermined.

This specimen was CD4+ T cells from blood, taken before the fourth cycle of nivolumab. The receptor's source is a human donor with classical Hodgkin lymphoma. The chain is built from TRBV5-4 and TRBJ2-2; D perhaps matches TRBD1 (5 bases). Here the CDR3 reads CASSLKAGSANTGELFF. CDR3 in DNA: TGTGCCAGCAGCTTGAAGGCAGGGTCCGCGAACACCGGGGAGCTGTTTTTT.